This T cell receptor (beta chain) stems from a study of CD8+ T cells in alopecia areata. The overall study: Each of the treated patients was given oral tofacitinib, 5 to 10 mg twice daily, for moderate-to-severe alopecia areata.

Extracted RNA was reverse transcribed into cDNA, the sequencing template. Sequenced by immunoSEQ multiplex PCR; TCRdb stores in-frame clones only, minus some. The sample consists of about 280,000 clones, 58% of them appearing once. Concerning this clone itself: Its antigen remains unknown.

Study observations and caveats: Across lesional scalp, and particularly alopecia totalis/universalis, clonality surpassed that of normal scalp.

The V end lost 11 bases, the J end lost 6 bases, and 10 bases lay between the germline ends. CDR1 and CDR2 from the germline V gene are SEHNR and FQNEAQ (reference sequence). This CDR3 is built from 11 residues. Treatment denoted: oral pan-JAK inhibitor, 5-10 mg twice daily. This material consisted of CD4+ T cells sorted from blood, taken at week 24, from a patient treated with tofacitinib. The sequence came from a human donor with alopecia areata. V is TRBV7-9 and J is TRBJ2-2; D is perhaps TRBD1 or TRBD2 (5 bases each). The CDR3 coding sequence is TGTGCCGCCTCGGGGCCCGGGGAGCTGTTTTTT. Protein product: CAASGPGELFF.